One and the same sample provided the 28 T cell receptor beta chains below, sequenced in a study of technical replicates of blood from a few donors. Profiled with immunoSEQ multiplex PCR; TCRdb holds only in-frame clones, not every one. The profile shows about 97,000 clones, approximately 94% of them singletons. Sequencing was carried out using T cells isolated from PBMCs. These receptors all stem from a human donor in good health.

The V gene is TRBV11-1, the J gene TRBJ1-1; D possibly corresponds to TRBD1 (6 bases). The CDR3 runs to 15 residues. Trimming pared 5 bases from V and 0 bases from J, leaving 13 bases between. CDR1 is SGHAT and CDR2 is FQDESV in the germline V gene (reference sequence). The CDR3 loop is CASSILRGMNTEAFF. The CDR3 bases are TGTGCCAGCAGCATCCTCAGGGGCATGAACACTGAAGCTTTCTTT.

The genes are TRBV19 and TRBJ2-6; 8 nucleotides line up with TRBD1. Looked up from germline, CDR1 is LNHDA and CDR2 is SQIVND (reference sequence). CDR3 length: 18 residues. J lost 0 bases, V lost 4 bases, and 8 bases had no gene match. The CDR3: CASSTLGTGSSGANVLTF. The CDR3, as DNA: TGTGCCAGTAGTACCCTCGGGACAGGCAGCTCTGGGGCCAACGTCCTGACTTTC.

This chain joins TRBV7-3 and TRBJ2-7, with 7 bases identical to TRBD2. Looked up from germline, CDR1 is SGHTA and CDR2 is FQGTGA. This CDR3 comprises 14 residues. J lost 6 bases, V lost 4 bases, and 9 bases had no gene match. CDR3 coding DNA: TGTGCCAGCAGCTCCGACATCGGGGAGGGCGAGCAGTACTTC. This codes for CASSSDIGEGEQYF.

The chain recombines TRBV7-2 with TRBJ2-1; maybe TRBD2 (5 bases). Trimming took off 1 base at V and 8 bases at J, with 15 bases between the two ends. The germline gives CDR1 SGHTA, CDR2 FQGNSA. This CDR3 region has 15 residues. The CDR3 loop reads CASSLVNGGWDEQFF. CDR3 coding DNA: TGTGCCAGCAGCTTAGTAAATGGCGGGTGGGATGAGCAGTTCTTC. The full variable domain, in which reference TRBV7-2 and TRBJ2-1 provide the parts outside the CDR3, is GAGVSQSPSNKVTEKGKDVELRCDPISGHTALYWYRQSLGQGLEFLIYFQGNSAPDKSGLPSDRFSAERTGGSVSTLTIQRTQQEDSAVYLCASSLVNGGWDEQFFGPGTRLTVL.

The chain couples TRBV5-1 to TRBJ1-5; D gene ambiguous. The CDR3 consists of 13 residues. Between the trimmed V and J ends, which lost 0 bases and 7 bases, there was a span of 8 bases. The germline V gene encodes CDR1 SGHRS and CDR2 YFSETQ. CDR3 region: CASSLARGQPQHF. The DNA of the CDR3 is TGCGCCAGCAGCTTGGCCCGAGGGCAGCCCCAGCATTTT.

The chain uses TRBV5-1 and TRBJ2-7; 9 bases fit TRBD1. The CDR3 is 14 amino acids. The junction had 6 bases not matched to a gene; V was cut back by 2 bases and J by 6 bases. Germline lookup yields CDR1 SGHRS and CDR2 YFSETQ. As DNA, the CDR3 is TGCGCCAGCAGCTTATACAGGGGGCAGGGCGAGCAGTACTTC. It codes for CASSLYRGQGEQYF.

This chain connects TRBV30 to TRBJ2-5; D is undetermined. The CDR3 contains 14 residues. V dropped 3 bases and J dropped 7 bases, with 18 bases sitting between them. The germline gives CDR1 GTSNPN, CDR2 SVGIG (reference sequence). This chain's CDR3 is CAWRTGTPTRTQYF. The CDR3, as DNA: TGTGCCTGGAGGACGGGTACACCCACACGGACCCAGTACTTC.

The DNA for the CDR3 is TGTGCCAGCAGCTTAGATGTTTGGTCGGAGACTAGCAGGGAGCAGTACTTC. Translated: CASSLDVWSETSREQYF. The rearrangement joins TRBV7-8 to TRBJ2-7, with 7 bases identical to TRBD2. The germline CDR1 and CDR2 sequences are SGHVS and FQNEAQ. The CDR3 sequence is 17 residues long. Trimming removed 1 base from V and 7 bases from J; junction bases left unmatched: 16.

This clone was counted between two and nine times. The genes are TRBV4-1 and TRBJ1-4; a weak D match, TRBD1 (5 bases). Trimming cost V 3 bases and J 7 bases, with 18 bases left between them. CDR1 is MGHRA, CDR2 YSYEKL, per germline. The CDR3 runs 16 residues. For the CDR3, the DNA is TGCGCCAGCAGCCATACCATGACAGAGGAGACTGAAAAACTGTTTTTT. Its protein product is CASSHTMTEETEKLFF.

The genes are TRBV6-1 and TRBJ1-5; 10 nucleotides match TRBD1. The trim removed 8 bases at V and 0 bases at J, leaving 4 bases unmatched. Germline lookup yields CDR1 MNHNS and CDR2 SASEGT. This CDR3 is built from 15 residues. The chain's CDR3 is CASVDRGHSNQPQHF. The CDR3 DNA reads as TGTGCCAGCGTCGACAGGGGGCATAGCAATCAGCCCCAGCATTTT.

The chain is built from TRBV11-2 and TRBJ2-7; the D gene is possibly TRBD2 (6 bases). Germline CDR1 and CDR2: SGHAT and FQNNGV. CDR3 length equals 14 residues. Trimming took 2 bases from V and 0 from J, leaving 8 bases between them. The CDR3 coding sequence is TGTGCCAGCAGCTTAAGGAGGGACTCCTACGAGCAGTACTTC. Protein sequence: CASSLRRDSYEQYF.

The chain is built from TRBV7-9 and TRBJ2-1; D is perhaps TRBD2 (5 bases). The CDR3 extends over 13 amino acids. Germline assignment: CDR1 SEHNR and CDR2 FQNEAQ (reference sequence). Trimming removed 4 bases from V and 3 bases from J, with 7 bases in between. CDR3 loop: CASSSDYYNEQFF. CDR3 coding DNA: TGTGCCAGCAGCTCCGACTACTACAATGAGCAGTTCTTC. Complete variable domain (other parts from reference TRBV7-9 and TRBJ2-1): DTGVSQNPRHKITKRGQNVTFRCDPISEHNRLYWYRQTLGQGPEFLTYFQNEAQLEKSRLLSDRFSAERPKGSFSTLEIQRTEQGDSAMYLCASSSDYYNEQFFGPGTRLTVL.

This rearrangement joins TRBV11-2 to TRBJ1-1, with 8 bases fitting TRBD1. CDR3 length: 15 amino acids. Germline V gene lookup returns CDR1 SGHAT and CDR2 FQNNGV. The trim removed 4 bases at V and 0 bases at J, leaving 4 bases unmatched. CDR3: CASSSTGGLNTEAFF. CDR3 nucleotide sequence: TGTGCCAGCAGCTCCACAGGGGGTTTGAACACTGAAGCTTTCTTT.

This clone was observed a single time. The rearrangement joins TRBV6-1 to TRBJ1-2; 8 bases are shared with TRBD1. Germline trimming cut 6 bases from V and 2 bases from J; bases unmatched to any gene: 8. CDR1 MNHNS and CDR2 SASEGT come from the germline V gene. This CDR3 spans 15 amino acids. CDR3 in amino acids: CASSLTGVGNYGYTF. Here the CDR3 DNA reads TGTGCCAGCAGCTTGACAGGGGTGGGAAACTATGGCTACACCTTC.

CDR3 sequence reads: CASSPPNLNTEAFF. The DNA for the CDR3 is TGTGCCAGCAGCCCACCTAACCTAAACACTGAAGCTTTCTTT. The chain has TRBV11-3 and TRBJ1-1; D gene unclear. Germline CDR1 SGHNT, CDR2 YENEEA. This CDR3 has 14 residues. V was shortened by 5 bases and J by 2 bases, with 12 bases between the two germline ends.

This chain joins TRBV2 and TRBJ2-3; no definite D call. The V gene's germline CDR1 is SNHLY and CDR2 FYNNEI. V lost 9 bases, J lost 0 bases, and 13 bases lay in between. The CDR3 is made up of 14 amino acids. The CDR3: CASRLTSSTDTQYF. CDR3 bases: TGTGCCAGTCGACTGACGTCTAGCACAGATACGCAGTATTTT.

V usage is TRBV7-9 and J usage is TRBJ1-4; TRBD1 matches 9 bases. The ends lost 5 bases at V and 7 bases at J; junction bases unmatched: 5. In germline, CDR1 is SEHNR, CDR2 FQNEAQ (reference sequence). The CDR3 contains 14 residues. CDR3 coding DNA: TGTGCCAGCAGCGTGGACAGGGGAGGTGAAAAACTGTTTTTT. Its protein is CASSVDRGGEKLFF.

This clone was picked up one time. V and J are TRBV30 and TRBJ2-3, with 10 bases aligning to TRBD1. Germline V gives CDR1 GTSNPN, CDR2 SVGIG (reference sequence). Germline trimming cut 2 bases from V and 1 base from J; bases unmatched to any gene: 3. The CDR3 length is 15 residues. This CDR3 reads CAWSFGQGGTDTQYF. CDR3 nucleotides: TGTGCCTGGAGTTTTGGACAGGGGGGCACAGATACGCAGTATTTT.

The J gene is TRBJ1-2, the V gene TRBV6-6; no clear D. The CDR3 runs 15 residues. Germline CDR1 reads MNHNY; CDR2 reads SVGAGI (reference sequence). Trimming shortened V by 0 bases and J by 3 bases, and 11 bases separated the two germline ends. The CDR3: CASSYSAATHYGYTF. The CDR3 bases are TGTGCCAGCAGTTACTCGGCCGCCACCCACTATGGCTACACCTTC.

CDR3 in DNA: TGCGCCAGCAGCCAAGGGAGGCGGGGAGGGATCTATGGCTACACCTTC. Protein sequence: CASSQGRRGGIYGYTF. V is TRBV4-3 and J is TRBJ1-2; D unresolved. Germline V gene lookup returns CDR1 LGHNA and CDR2 YSLEER. V dropped 1 base and J dropped 4 bases, with 16 bases sitting between them. This CDR3 has 16 residues.

The rearrangement joins TRBV10-3 to TRBJ2-6; D may be TRBD2 (5 bases). CDR1 and CDR2 (germline): ENHRY, SYGVKD. The CDR3 length is 17 residues. V was cut by 8 bases and J by 1 base, with 18 bases left in between. CDR3 protein: CAISREGGISGANVLTF. The CDR3 coding sequence is TGTGCCATCTCGCGCGAGGGTGGAATTTCTGGGGCCAACGTCCTGACTTTC.

The gene calls are TRBV18 and TRBJ2-6; TRBD1 aligns across 8 bases. Germline loops: CDR1 KGHSH, CDR2 LQKENI. Unmatched junction bases numbered 5, after V lost 3 bases and J lost 4 bases. The CDR3 contains 16 residues. The CDR3: CASSPQGAPGANVLTF. CDR3 bases: TGTGCCAGCTCACCGCAGGGGGCGCCAGGGGCCAACGTCCTGACTTTC.

This chain links TRBV13 with TRBJ2-7; TRBD2 matches at 8 bases. This CDR3 is 16 amino acids long. Germline values: CDR1 PRHDT, CDR2 FYEKMQ (reference sequence). V shed 1 base, J shed 4 bases, and the junction held 9 bases outside the gene matches. The CDR3 bases are TGTGCCAGCAGCTTAGCCGTACTAGCGGATGGGTACGAGCAGTACTTC. Amino acids: CASSLAVLADGYEQYF.

The chain carries TRBV11-1 and TRBJ2-3, with 11 bases matching TRBD1. CDR3 length: 17 residues. The J segment lost 4 bases and the V segment lost 1 base, leaving 7 bases of the junction unmatched. Germline V gene lookup returns CDR1 SGHAT and CDR2 FQDESV (reference sequence). For the CDR3, the DNA is TGTGCCAGCAGCTTAGGACGGACAGGGGGCCACGCAGATACGCAGTATTTT. This codes for CASSLGRTGGHADTQYF.

The CDR3 DNA follows: TGCGCCAGCAGCAATGGACAGGCGGGAAGCACAGATACGCAGTATTTT. Amino acid sequence: CASSNGQAGSTDTQYF. V usage is TRBV5-1 and J usage is TRBJ2-3; D is possibly TRBD1 (7 bases). Trimming stripped 4 bases from V and 0 bases from J, with 15 bases between. The germline V gene has CDR1 SGHRS and CDR2 YFSETQ. The CDR3 totals 16 residues.

The chain has TRBV30 and TRBJ1-3, with a weak D call TRBD1 (6 bases). This CDR3 is built from 14 residues. The germline gives CDR1 GTSNPN, CDR2 SVGIG (reference sequence). V was pared by 2 bases and J by 1 base, with 9 bases between. The CDR3 DNA follows: TGTGCCTGGAGTAAAGGGGGATCTGGAAACACCATATATTTT. This gives the protein CAWSKGGSGNTIYF.

The rearrangement joins TRBV5-1 to TRBJ2-6; tentative D call: TRBD1 (5 bases). Germline V CDR1 and CDR2: SGHRS, YFSETQ. Trimming cost V 5 bases and J 0 bases, with 15 bases left between them. The length of the CDR3 is 17 residues. This CDR3 is CASRKWRDSSGANVLTF. The DNA for the CDR3 is TGCGCCAGCAGAAAATGGCGCGACAGCTCTGGGGCCAACGTCCTGACTTTC.

This chain joins TRBV2 and TRBJ2-7; 7 bases are a match to TRBD1. CDR1 is SNHLY, CDR2 FYNNEI, per germline. The CDR3 spans 14 residues. Trimming removed 8 bases from V and 1 base from J; junction bases left unmatched: 8. The CDR3 nucleotides are TGTGCCAGCCGTACTCTGGGACAGTCCTACGAGCAGTACTTC. It yields the protein CASRTLGQSYEQYF.